The 9 T cell receptor beta chains presented below share a single source sample, sequenced in a study of siplizumab effects on memory and regulatory T cells. Method: immunoSEQ multiplex PCR; TCRdb's copy keeps in-frame clones and lacks some. The data contain about 91,000 clones, more than 95% of them singletons. The sequenced material came from naive CD4+ T cells sorted from blood. All receptors come from a human donor in good health.

This clone was observed once. V is TRBV28 and J is TRBJ1-2, with D uncertain. Germline loops: CDR1 MDHEN, CDR2 SYDVKM. The CDR3 extends over 14 amino acids. V was cut by 8 bases and J by 0 bases, with 13 bases left in between. CDR3 protein: CASSSGKANYGYTF. In DNA form, the CDR3 reads TGTGCCAGCTCAAGTGGCAAAGCTAACTATGGCTACACCTTC.

The chain joins TRBV18 to TRBJ1-5, with 11 bases fitting TRBD1. The CDR3 sequence is 16 residues long. Unmatched junction bases numbered 4, after V lost 2 bases and J lost 4 bases. Germline V gene data show CDR1 as KGHSH and CDR2 as LQKENI. The CDR3 DNA is TGTGCCAGCTCACCATACGGGACAGGGGGGAATCAGCCCCAGCATTTT. Translating gives CASSPYGTGGNQPQHF. The full variable domain, rest sourced from reference TRBV18 and TRBJ1-5, is NAGVMQNPRHLVRRRGQEARLRCSPMKGHSHVYWYRQLPEEGLKFMVYLQKENIIDESGMPKERFSAEFPKEGPSILRIQQVVRGDSAAYFCASSPYGTGGNQPQHFGDGTRLSIL.

This sequence joins TRBV5-6 and TRBJ2-7; D is ambiguous. Trimming cost V 0 bases and J 3 bases, with 4 bases left between them. From germline, CDR1 is SGHDT and CDR2 YYEEEE. CDR3 length: 12 amino acids. CDR3 nucleotides: TGTGCCAGCAGCTTGGCCAGCTACGAGCAGTACTTC. Amino acid sequence: CASSLASYEQYF.

This clone was counted once. The chain is built from TRBV11-3 and TRBJ2-2, with unresolved D. CDR1 SGHNT and CDR2 YENEEA come from the germline V gene. V was cut by 6 bases and J by 4 bases, with 6 bases left in between. The CDR3 sequence is 12 residues long. The CDR3 loop reads CASRAPTGELFF. CDR3 DNA sequence: TGTGCCAGCAGAGCCCCCACCGGGGAGCTGTTTTTT. Full variable domain (rest looked up from reference TRBV11-3 and TRBJ2-2): EAGVVQSPRYKIIEKKQPVAFWCNPISGHNTLYWYLQNLGQGPELLIRYENEEAVDDSQLPKDRFSAERLKGVDSTLKIQPAELGDSAVYLCASRAPTGELFFGEGSRLTVL.

The chain couples TRBV12-5 to TRBJ2-5; 15 nucleotides align to TRBD2. The ends lost 6 bases at V and 5 bases at J; junction bases unmatched: 7. Germline CDR1 is LGHNT and CDR2 is FRNRAP. The CDR3 spans 16 residues. The chain's CDR3 is CASGLGLAGGVETQYF. The DNA for the CDR3 is TGTGCTAGTGGCCTGGGACTAGCGGGGGGTGTCGAGACCCAGTACTTC.

The V gene is TRBV25-1, the J gene TRBJ1-6, with a weak D call TRBD1 (6 bases). V dropped 7 bases and J dropped 7 bases, with 8 bases sitting between them. The CDR3 spans 12 residues. Per the germline V gene, CDR1 is MGHDK and CDR2 is SYGVNS. CDR3 residues: CASNRENSPLHF. CDR3 DNA: TGTGCCAGCAACAGGGAGAATTCACCCCTCCACTTT.

The rearrangement uses TRBV4-2 and TRBJ2-2; D is unresolved. CDR3 size: 12 residues. V gave up 1 base and J gave up 8 bases, with 5 bases separating them. Germline CDR1 is LGHNA and CDR2 is YNFKEQ. The CDR3 nucleotides are TGTGCCAGCAGCCAAGCTGAAGGGGAGCTGTTTTTT. It encodes CASSQAEGELFF.

J is TRBJ1-5 and V is TRBV4-2; the match to TRBD1 covers 7 bases. This CDR3 is built from 15 residues. Germline CDR1 and CDR2: LGHNA and YNFKEQ. V lost 0 bases, J lost 5 bases, and 4 bases stayed unmatched. The CDR3 loop is CASSQDWGTDQPQHF. The CDR3 DNA sequence: TGTGCCAGCAGCCAAGATTGGGGGACAGATCAGCCCCAGCATTTT.

The J gene is TRBJ1-2, the V gene TRBV28, with TRBD1 identical over 8 bases. Per the germline V gene, CDR1 is MDHEN and CDR2 is SYDVKM. The V segment lost 2 bases and the J segment 11 bases; nucleotides outside the gene matches: 16. The CDR3 consists of 16 residues. The CDR3: CASSLGGGGQGRPYTF. CDR3 bases: TGTGCCAGCAGTTTAGGTGGGGGCGGACAGGGAAGGCCATACACCTTC.